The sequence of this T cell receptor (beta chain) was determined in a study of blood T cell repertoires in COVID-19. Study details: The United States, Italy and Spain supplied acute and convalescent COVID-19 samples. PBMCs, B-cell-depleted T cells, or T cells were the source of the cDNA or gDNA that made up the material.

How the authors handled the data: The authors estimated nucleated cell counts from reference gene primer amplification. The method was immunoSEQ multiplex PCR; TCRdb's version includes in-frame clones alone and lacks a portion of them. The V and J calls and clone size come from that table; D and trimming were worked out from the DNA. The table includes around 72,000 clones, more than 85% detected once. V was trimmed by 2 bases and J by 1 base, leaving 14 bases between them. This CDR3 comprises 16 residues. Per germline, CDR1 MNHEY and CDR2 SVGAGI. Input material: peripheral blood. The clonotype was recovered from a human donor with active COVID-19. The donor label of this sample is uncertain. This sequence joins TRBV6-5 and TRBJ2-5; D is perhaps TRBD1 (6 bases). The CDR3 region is CASSYGQGNFQETQYF. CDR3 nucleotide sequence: TGTGCCAGCAGTTACGGGCAGGGGAACTTCCAAGAGACCCAGTACTTC.